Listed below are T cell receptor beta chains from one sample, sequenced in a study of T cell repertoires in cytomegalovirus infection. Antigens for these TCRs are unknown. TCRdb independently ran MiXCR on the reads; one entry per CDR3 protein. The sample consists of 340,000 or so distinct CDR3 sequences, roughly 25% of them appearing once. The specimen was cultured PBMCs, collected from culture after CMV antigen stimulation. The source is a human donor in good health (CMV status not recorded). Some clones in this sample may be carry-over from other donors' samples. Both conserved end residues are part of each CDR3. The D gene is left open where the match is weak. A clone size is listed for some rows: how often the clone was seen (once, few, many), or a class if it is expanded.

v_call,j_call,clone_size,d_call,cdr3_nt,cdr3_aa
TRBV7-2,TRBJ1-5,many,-,TGTGCCAGCAGCTTAAGGGCAGGAAACGATAATCAGCCCCAGCATTTT,CASSLRAGNDNQPQHF
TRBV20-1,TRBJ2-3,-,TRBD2,TGCAGTGCTAGCCCCTTCGCGGGAGTATCAGATACGCAGTATTTT,CSASPFAGVSDTQYF
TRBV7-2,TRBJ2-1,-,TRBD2,TGTGCCAGCAGCCTCGGACTAGATCAGAATGAGCAGTTCTTC,CASSLGLDQNEQFF
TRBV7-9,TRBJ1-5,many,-,TGTGCCAGCAGCCCAGAGGCTGATAGCAATCAGCCCCAGCATTTT,CASSPEADSNQPQHF
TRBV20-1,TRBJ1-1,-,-,TGCAGTGCTGGGAGGATACAGGGAGGCGCTGAAGCTTTCTTT,CSAGRIQGGAEAFF
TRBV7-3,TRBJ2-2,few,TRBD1,TGTGCCAGCAGCGGACAGGGTACCGGGGAGCTGTTTTTT,CASSGQGTGELFF
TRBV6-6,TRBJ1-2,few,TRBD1,TGTGCCAGCAGTTACTCCAGGACAGGGTCTCTGGCGGGCTACACCTTC,CASSYSRTGSLAGYTF
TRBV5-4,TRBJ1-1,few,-,TGTGCCAGCAGCGACCCCGGCAGGGGAGGAACTGAAGCTTTCTTT,CASSDPGRGGTEAFF
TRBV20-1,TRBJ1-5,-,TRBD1,TGCAGTGCTAGGGACAGGGAGGGAAATCAGCCCCAGCATTTT,CSARDREGNQPQHF
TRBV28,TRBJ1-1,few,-,TGTGCCAGCAGTCCTCGCATCACGACAGCTACACTACACACTGAAGCTTTCTTT,CASSPRITTATLHTEAFF
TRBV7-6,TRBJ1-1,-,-,TGTGCCAGCAGCTTAGCGCAGGGGCGCTCCCCAAACACTGAAGCTTTCTTT,CASSLAQGRSPNTEAFF
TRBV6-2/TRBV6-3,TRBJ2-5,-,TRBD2,TGTGCCAGCAGTGAGACTAGCGGGGTAGAAGAGACCCAGTACTTC,CASSETSGVEETQYF
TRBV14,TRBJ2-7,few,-,TGTGCCAGCAGCCTTTGGGCAGGGGCGGTCTACGAGCAGTACTTC,CASSLWAGAVYEQYF
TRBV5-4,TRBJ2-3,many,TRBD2,TGTGCCAGCAGCTACGGACTAGCGGACACAGATACGCAGTATTTT,CASSYGLADTDTQYF
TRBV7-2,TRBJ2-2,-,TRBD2,TGTGCCAGCTCCATTAATTTGCGGGGGATCGGGGAGCTGTTTTTT,CASSINLRGIGELFF
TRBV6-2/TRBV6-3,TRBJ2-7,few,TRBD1,TGTGCCAGCAGGCAACTTCCAGGGGGCAAGAACGAGCAGTACTTC,CASRQLPGGKNEQYF
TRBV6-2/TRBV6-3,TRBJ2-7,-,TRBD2,TGTGCCAGCAGTTCCGGGGGGGCCTCCTACGAGCAGTACTTC,CASSSGGASYEQYF
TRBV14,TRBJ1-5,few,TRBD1,TGTGCCAGCCCCCCACAGGGGCCTCACACCTTTAATCAGCCCCAGCATTTT,CASPPQGPHTFNQPQHF
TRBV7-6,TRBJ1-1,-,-,TGTGCCAGCAGCTTAGCACAGGGATATGAAGCTTTCTTT,CASSLAQGYEAFF
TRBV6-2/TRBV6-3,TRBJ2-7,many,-,TGTGCCAGCAGAACCATAACCGGGACACAAATCGAGCAGTACTTC,CASRTITGTQIEQYF
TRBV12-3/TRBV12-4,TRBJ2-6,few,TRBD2,TGTGCCAGCAGCGGACTAGCGGAAGACTCTGGGGCCAACGTCCTGACTTTC,CASSGLAEDSGANVLTF
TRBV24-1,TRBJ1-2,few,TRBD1,TGTGCCACCAGTGATGCCCGGGACAGGGGACCTGGCTACACCTTC,CATSDARDRGPGYTF
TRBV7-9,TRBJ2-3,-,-,TGTGCCAGCAGCTCCCTAGGGGAGACCGTAATAGATACGCAGTATTTT,CASSSLGETVIDTQYF
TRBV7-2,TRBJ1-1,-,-,TGTGCCAGCAGCTTAGCAGGGTTCACTGAAGCTTTCTTT,CASSLAGFTEAFF
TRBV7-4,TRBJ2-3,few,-,TGTGCCAGCAGCTTTGAACTAGCAGCAGATACGCAGTATTTT,CASSFELAADTQYF
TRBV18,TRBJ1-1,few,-,TGTGCCAGCCTCGAAGGGGATGAAGCTTTCTTT,CASLEGDEAFF
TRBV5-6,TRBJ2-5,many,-,TGTGCCAGCAGCTTCAACAGGGTCTGGGAGACCCAGTACTTC,CASSFNRVWETQYF
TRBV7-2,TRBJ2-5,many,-,TGTGCCAGCAGCCCTGCGGGGCCCCAAGAGACCCAGTACTTC,CASSPAGPQETQYF
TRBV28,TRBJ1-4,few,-,TGTGCCAGCAGTTTAGTTCGATTCGGCGAGAAACTGTTTTTT,CASSLVRFGEKLFF
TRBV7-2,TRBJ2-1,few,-,TGTGCCAGCAGCTCTCAATATGAGCAGTTCTTC,CASSSQYEQFF
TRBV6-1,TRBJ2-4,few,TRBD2,TGTGCCAGCAGTGGACTAGCGGGGGCCAAAAACATTCAGTACTTC,CASSGLAGAKNIQYF
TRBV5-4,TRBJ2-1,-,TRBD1,TGTGCCAGCAGCTTGGGAGGACAGGGATTTACGAATGAGCAGTTCTTC,CASSLGGQGFTNEQFF
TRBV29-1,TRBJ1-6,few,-,TGCAGCGTTCTTACAGGTTATAATTCACCCCTCCACTTT,CSVLTGYNSPLHF
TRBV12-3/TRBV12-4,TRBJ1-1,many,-,TGTGCCAGCAGTTTAGATGCAGGCTCGAACACTGAAGCTTTCTTT,CASSLDAGSNTEAFF
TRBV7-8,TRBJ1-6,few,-,TGTGCCAGCAGCTTAGAGGGACCAATAAGCTCCTATAATTCACCCCTCCACTTT,CASSLEGPISSYNSPLHF
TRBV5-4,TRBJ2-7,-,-,TGTGCCAGCAGCTCGCTCGTTGGAGGGCCGGACGAGCAGTACTTC,CASSSLVGGPDEQYF
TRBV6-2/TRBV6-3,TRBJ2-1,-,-,TGTGCCAGCACTAAAGCCCAGGTCTCCTACAATGAGCAGTTCTTC,CASTKAQVSYNEQFF
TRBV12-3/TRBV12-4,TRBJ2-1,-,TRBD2,TGTGCCAGCAGTGGGACTAGCGGGACGGACAATGAGCAGTTCTTC,CASSGTSGTDNEQFF
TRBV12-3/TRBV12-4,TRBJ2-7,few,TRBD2,TGTGCCAGCAGTCTCCCCAGCGGGAGAGGCGAGCAGTACTTC,CASSLPSGRGEQYF
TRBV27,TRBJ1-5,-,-,TGTGCCAGCAGTTTAACAGGGAAAGGACAGCCCCAGCATTTT,CASSLTGKGQPQHF
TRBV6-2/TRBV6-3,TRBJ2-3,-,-,TGTGCCAGCAGTCCTCCCCGACAGGACAGCACAGATACGCAGTATTTT,CASSPPRQDSTDTQYF